The clone carrying this TCR beta chain is medium-sized in the sample. Whole blood was used without fractionation, so all unsorted peripheral T cells were included. J was trimmed by 5 bases and V by 7 bases; bases with no gene match: 7. The CDR3 sequence is 13 residues long. CDR1 and CDR2 (germline): LNHDA, SQIVND (reference sequence). Around 500 ng RNA was reverse transcribed with alpha and beta constant-region primers. Using multiplexing indices, alpha and beta chain libraries were generated apart by chain-specific third strand synthesis. One primer pair amplified all rearrangements per chain; each cDNA got molecular barcodes. The library had 12-nucleotide molecular identifiers formed by two random hexamers joined together. TCRdb used MiXCR to reprocess the 5' RACE reads, holding one entry per CDR3 protein. The sample lists fewer than 20,000 distinct CDR3 sequences, 12% occurring once. These data belong to a study of HIV-infected patients and healthy controls.

Specimen: blood. This clonotype originated in an adult in good health. The chain combines TRBV19 with TRBJ2-7; 8 bases fit TRBD1. For the CDR3, the DNA is TGTGCCAGTACCAGTGGACAGGGCGACGAGCAGTACTTC. Residues: CASTSGQGDEQYF.